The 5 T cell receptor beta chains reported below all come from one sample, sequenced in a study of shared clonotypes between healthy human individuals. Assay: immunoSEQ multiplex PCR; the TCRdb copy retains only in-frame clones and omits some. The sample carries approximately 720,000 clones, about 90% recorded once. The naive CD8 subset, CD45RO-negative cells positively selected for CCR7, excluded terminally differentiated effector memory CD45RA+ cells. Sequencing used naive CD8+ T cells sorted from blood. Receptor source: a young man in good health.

Written as DNA, the CDR3 is TGTGCCAGCAGCATGACCGCCTCTACCTACGAGCAGTACTTC. Translation gives CASSMTASTYEQYF. V gene TRBV7-8 combines with J gene TRBJ2-7, with D uncertain. The germline V and J ends were trimmed by 5 bases and 2 bases, with 13 bases remaining between them. Germline CDR1 SGHVS, CDR2 FQNEAQ. There are 14 residues in the CDR3.

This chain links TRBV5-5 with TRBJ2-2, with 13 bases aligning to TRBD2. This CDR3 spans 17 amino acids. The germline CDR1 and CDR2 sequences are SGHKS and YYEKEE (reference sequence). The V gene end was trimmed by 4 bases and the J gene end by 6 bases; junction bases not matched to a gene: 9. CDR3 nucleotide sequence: TGTGCCAGCAGCCTACGGGGGACTAGCGGGATACCCGGGGAGCTGTTTTTT. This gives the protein CASSLRGTSGIPGELFF.

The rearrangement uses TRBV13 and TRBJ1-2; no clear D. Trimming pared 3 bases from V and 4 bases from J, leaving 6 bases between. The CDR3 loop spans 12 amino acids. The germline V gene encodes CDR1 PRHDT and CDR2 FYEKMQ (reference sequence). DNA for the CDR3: TGTGCCAGCAGCTTCCAGGTCTATGGCTACACCTTC. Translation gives CASSFQVYGYTF.

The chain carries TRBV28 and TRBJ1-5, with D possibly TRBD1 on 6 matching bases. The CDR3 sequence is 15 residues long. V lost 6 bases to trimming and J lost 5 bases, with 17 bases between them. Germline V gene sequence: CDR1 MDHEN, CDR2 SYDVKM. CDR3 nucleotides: TGTGCCAGCAGCTCAGGGTTCGGGGGGCATCAGCCCCAGCATTTT. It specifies CASSSGFGGHQPQHF.

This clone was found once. CDR3 region: CASSLSPRLAEQYF. The CDR3 nucleotides are TGTGCCAGCAGTTTATCCCCCCGATTGGCCGAGCAGTACTTC. The chain employs TRBV27 and TRBJ2-7; D remains ambiguous. This CDR3 has 14 residues. V was clipped by 0 bases and J by 6 bases, with 12 bases between them. CDR1 and CDR2 from the germline V gene are MNHEY and SMNVEV (reference sequence).